This paragraph covers one T cell receptor beta chain sequence. Its specificity is unknown. Germline V gene data show CDR1 as DFQATT and CDR2 as SNEGSKA (reference sequence). Deletions cut 2 bases from V and 1 base from J, with 11 bases between. CDR3 size: 14 residues. The sample comes from a study of identical twins. The study's findings and limits: Zero-insertion analyses could be partly confounded by invariant MAIT and iNKT cells. Abundant beta clonotypes from cord blood bore fewer insertions; memory repertoires lacked this pattern.

TCRdb itself ran the 5' RACE reads through MiXCR, one entry per CDR3 protein. The data hold 200,000 to 300,000 distinct CDR3 sequences, with approximately 7% observed a single time. These data are also associated with another study on yellow fever vaccine responses in identical twins.

The sample comprised memory (CD45RO+) T cells sorted from blood. The V gene is TRBV20-1, the J gene TRBJ1-1; D possibly corresponds to TRBD1 (5 bases). The source of this sequence is a woman aged 18-30 years in good health. The chain's CDR3 is CSARKRGPNTEAFF. The CDR3 nucleotides read TGCAGTGCTAGAAAGCGGGGCCCGAACACTGAAGCTTTCTTT.